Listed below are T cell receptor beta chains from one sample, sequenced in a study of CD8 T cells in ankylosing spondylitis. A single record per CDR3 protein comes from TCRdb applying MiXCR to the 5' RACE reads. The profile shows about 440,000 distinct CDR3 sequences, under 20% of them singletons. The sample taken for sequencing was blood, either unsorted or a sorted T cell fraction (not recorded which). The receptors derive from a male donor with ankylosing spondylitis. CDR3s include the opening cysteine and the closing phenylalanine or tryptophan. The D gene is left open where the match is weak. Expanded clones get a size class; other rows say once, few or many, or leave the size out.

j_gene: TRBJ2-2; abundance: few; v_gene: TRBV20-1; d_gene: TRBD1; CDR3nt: TGCAGTGCTACAGGGGGCGCAAACACCGGGGAGCTGTTTTTT; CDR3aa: CSATGGANTGELFF
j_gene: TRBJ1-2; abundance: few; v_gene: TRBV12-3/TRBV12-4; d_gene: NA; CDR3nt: TGTGCCAGCAGTTTCCGAAGGGGCTATGGCTACACCTTC; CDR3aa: CASSFRRGYGYTF
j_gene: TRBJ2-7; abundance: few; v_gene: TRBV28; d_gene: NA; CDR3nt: TGTGCCAGCAGTTCCTCTAACGAGCAGTACTTC; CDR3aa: CASSSSNEQYF
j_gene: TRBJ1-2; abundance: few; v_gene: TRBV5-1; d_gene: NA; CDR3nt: TGCGCCAGCAGCTGGGGGGACACCAAAGACTATGGCTACACCTTC; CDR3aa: CASSWGDTKDYGYTF
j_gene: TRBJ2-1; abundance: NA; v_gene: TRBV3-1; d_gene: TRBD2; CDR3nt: TGTGCCAGCAGCCCTCTGGGCGGGGGGGCCTACAATGAGCAGTTCTTC; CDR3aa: CASSPLGGGAYNEQFF
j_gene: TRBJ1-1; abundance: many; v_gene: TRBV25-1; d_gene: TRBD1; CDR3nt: TGTGCCAGCGGAACCGGGACAGGGGGAGCTTTCTTT; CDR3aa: CASGTGTGGAFF
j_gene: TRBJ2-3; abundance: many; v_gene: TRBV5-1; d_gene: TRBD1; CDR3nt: TGCGCCAGCAGCTCGGACAGGGTCCGTTCGGATACGCAGTATTTT; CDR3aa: CASSSDRVRSDTQYF
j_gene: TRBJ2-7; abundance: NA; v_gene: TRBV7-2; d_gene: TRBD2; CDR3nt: TGTGCCAGCAGCTTAGCGGTGGCGGGAGCGCAGTACTTC; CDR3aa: CASSLAVAGAQYF
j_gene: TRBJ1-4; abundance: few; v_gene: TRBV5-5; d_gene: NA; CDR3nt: TGTGCCAGCAGCCTAACCCCTAATGAAAAACTGTTTTTT; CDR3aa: CASSLTPNEKLFF
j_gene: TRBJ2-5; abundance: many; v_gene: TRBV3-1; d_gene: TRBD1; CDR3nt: TGTGCCAGCAGCCAAGAAAGAAAGCGACAGGGTGGAGAGACCCAGTACTTC; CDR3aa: CASSQERKRQGGETQYF
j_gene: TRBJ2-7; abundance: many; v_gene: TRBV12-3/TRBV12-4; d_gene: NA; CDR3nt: TGTGCCAGCAGCCGCGATATCTACGAGCAGTACTTC; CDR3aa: CASSRDIYEQYF
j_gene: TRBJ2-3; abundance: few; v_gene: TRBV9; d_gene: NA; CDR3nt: TGTGCCAGCAGCGTAGTAGGAGCGGGTTGGGATACGCAGTATTTT; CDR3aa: CASSVVGAGWDTQYF
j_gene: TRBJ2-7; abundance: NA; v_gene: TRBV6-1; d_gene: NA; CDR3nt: TGTGCCAGCAGTCCAATATCGCTCAGGGGTTCCTACGAGCAGTACTTC; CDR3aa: CASSPISLRGSYEQYF
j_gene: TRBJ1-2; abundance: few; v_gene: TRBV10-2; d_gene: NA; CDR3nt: TGCGCCAGCACAATACAGGGAAACTATGGCTACACCTTC; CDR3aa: CASTIQGNYGYTF
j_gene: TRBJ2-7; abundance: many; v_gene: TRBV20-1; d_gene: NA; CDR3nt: TGCAGTGCTAGAGATCCGGGCGAGCAGTACTTC; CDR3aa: CSARDPGEQYF
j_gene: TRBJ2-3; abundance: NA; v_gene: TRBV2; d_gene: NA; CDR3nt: TGTGCCGGACGTGCTGGCACAGATACGCAGTATTTT; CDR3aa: CAGRAGTDTQYF
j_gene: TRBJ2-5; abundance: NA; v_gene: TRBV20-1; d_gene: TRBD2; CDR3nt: TGCTGTGCTACCGACCCGGGACTAGCGGGGCAAGAGACCCAGTACTTC; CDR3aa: CCATDPGLAGQETQYF
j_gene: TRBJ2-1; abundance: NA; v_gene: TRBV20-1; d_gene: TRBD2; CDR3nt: TGCAGTGCTAGCATAGGACTAGCGGCGAACAATGAGCAGTTCTTC; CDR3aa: CSASIGLAANNEQFF
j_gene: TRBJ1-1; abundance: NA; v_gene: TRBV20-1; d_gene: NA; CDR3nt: TGCAGTAGGCCGGGCAGAAAGAACACTGAAGCTTTCTTT; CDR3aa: CSRPGRKNTEAFF
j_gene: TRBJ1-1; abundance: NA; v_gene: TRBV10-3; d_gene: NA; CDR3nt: TGTGCCATCAGTGAGCAGGGGAACACTGAAGCTTTCTTT; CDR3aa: CAISEQGNTEAFF
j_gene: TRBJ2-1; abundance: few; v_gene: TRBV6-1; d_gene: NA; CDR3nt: TGTGCCAGCAGCCTGACAGGAAACCTCTACAATGAGCAGTTCTTC; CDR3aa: CASSLTGNLYNEQFF
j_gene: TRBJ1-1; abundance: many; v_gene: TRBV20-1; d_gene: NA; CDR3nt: TGCAGTGCTATGGGGGGGCCGTTGAACACTGAAGCTTTCTTT; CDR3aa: CSAMGGPLNTEAFF
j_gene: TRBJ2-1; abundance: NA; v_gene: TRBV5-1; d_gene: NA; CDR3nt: TGCGCCAGCAGCTTGGGGCAGCGACCCTACAATGAGCAGTTCTTC; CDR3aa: CASSLGQRPYNEQFF
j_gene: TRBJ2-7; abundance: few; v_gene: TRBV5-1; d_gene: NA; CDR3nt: TGCGCCAGCAGCTTGGGACAGGCGGTATCCTACGAGCAGTACTTC; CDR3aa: CASSLGQAVSYEQYF